Below, 9 T cell receptor beta chains from the same sample are listed, as sequenced in a study of OX40 agonist ivuxolimab in advanced cancers. Clones were read by immunoSEQ multiplex PCR, and TCRdb kept only the in-frame ones, dropping some. The sample yields roughly 60,000 clones, under 90% seen once. Here the sequenced sample was CD4+ or CD8+ T cells sorted from blood, taken in a trial of the OX40 agonist ivuxolimab. The receptors shown here come from an adult with an advanced solid tumor such as melanoma, head and neck, liver or kidney cancer.

This clone was counted between two and nine times. The chain uses TRBV14 and TRBJ2-3, with TRBD1 matching 8 bases. The length of the CDR3 is 14 residues. CDR1 is SGHDN and CDR2 is FVKESK in the germline V gene. J was trimmed by 4 bases and V by 8 bases; bases with no gene match: 8. The chain's CDR3 is CASSPGQVADTQYF. The CDR3, as DNA: TGTGCCAGCTCTCCGGGACAGGTCGCAGATACGCAGTATTTT.

This rearrangement joins TRBV7-2 to TRBJ2-7; TRBD2 agrees at 10 bases. Germline loops: CDR1 SGHTA, CDR2 FQGNSA. The V segment lost 9 bases and the J segment 6 bases; nucleotides outside the gene matches: 11. This CDR3 is 14 amino acids long. CDR3 DNA sequence: TGTGCCAGTTATTACAGCGGGAGGGAGGGCGAGCAGTACTTC. Its translation is CASYYSGREGEQYF.

The rearrangement uses TRBV23-1 and TRBJ2-7, with D perhaps being TRBD1 or TRBD2 (5 bases each). TRBV23-1 is noted as an ORF with a role that remains uncertain. The V and J ends lost 10 bases and 6 bases respectively, with 22 bases between them. There are 14 residues in the CDR3. The CDR3 DNA sequence: TGCGCCACCGGGTGGGGGTATATCCTCCCCGAGCAGTACTTC. Amino acids: CATGWGYILPEQYF.

The chain couples TRBV11-2 to TRBJ2-3, with D possibly TRBD1 on 6 matching bases. Trimming removed 10 bases at V and 3 bases at J, with 14 bases between. CDR1 SGHAT and CDR2 FQNNGV come from the germline V gene. The CDR3 length is 13 residues. The CDR3 spells CATQRGSTDTQYF. The CDR3 region has the DNA TGTGCCACCCAGAGGGGGAGTACAGATACGCAGTATTTT.

CDR3 nucleotides: TGTGCCAGCTCACCAACGCCAGGGGATCTTACCGGGGAGCTGTTTTTT. This gives the protein CASSPTPGDLTGELFF. The chain recombines TRBV18 with TRBJ2-2, with D maybe TRBD1 (6 bases). Germline lookup yields CDR1 KGHSH and CDR2 LQKENI. Trimming cost V 2 bases and J 5 bases, with 15 bases left between them. This CDR3 comprises 16 residues. The whole variable domain, remainder taken from reference TRBV18 and TRBJ2-2, is NAGVMQNPRHLVRRRGQEARLRCSPMKGHSHVYWYRQLPEEGLKFMVYLQKENIIDESGMPKERFSAEFPKEGPSILRIQQVVRGDSAAYFCASSPTPGDLTGELFFGEGSRLTVL.

The chain links TRBV7-3 to TRBJ2-1, with a tentative D call TRBD2 (6 bases). This CDR3 comprises 16 residues. Trimming removed 5 bases at V and 3 bases at J, with 17 bases between. The germline CDR1 and CDR2 sequences are SGHTA and FQGTGA. In DNA, the CDR3 is TGTGCCAGCAGCCTCCATTGGGGCGGGAACTACAATGAGCAGTTCTTC. Protein product: CASSLHWGGNYNEQFF.

The chain carries TRBV28 and TRBJ2-3; no definite D call. Germline V lookup: CDR1 MDHEN, CDR2 SYDVKM. The length of the CDR3 is 12 residues. The V end was cut by 2 bases, the J end by 8 bases, with 8 bases between. CDR3 sequence reads: CASSLERGTQYF. As DNA, the CDR3 is TGTGCCAGCAGTTTAGAGCGTGGTACGCAGTATTTT.

The sample holds a few counts of this clone. The chain links TRBV6-1 to TRBJ2-5, with D perhaps matching TRBD1 (6 bases). The germline gives CDR1 MNHNS, CDR2 SASEGT. This CDR3 has 15 amino acids. V lost 6 bases to trimming and J lost 2 bases, with 16 bases between them. CDR3 amino acids: CASRPQGQQQETQYF. The CDR3 bases are TGTGCCAGCAGGCCTCAAGGACAGCAACAAGAGACCCAGTACTTC.

This sequence joins TRBV2 and TRBJ2-5; 10 bases line up with TRBD2. Germline lookup yields CDR1 SNHLY and CDR2 FYNNEI. The CDR3 covers 17 residues. V lost 0 bases to trimming and J lost 1 base; unmatched junction nucleotides: 5. CDR3 in amino acids: CASSEALGLAAQETQYF. DNA of the CDR3: TGTGCCAGCAGTGAAGCGCTTGGACTAGCGGCCCAAGAGACCCAGTACTTC.